The 20 T cell receptor beta chains reported below all come from one sample, sequenced in a study of cytomegalovirus exposure and HLA in healthy donors. A multiplex PCR was run with 60 Vbeta primers and 13 Jbeta primers. Some clones are missing from TCRdb's copy, which holds only in-frame ones; the method was immunoSEQ multiplex PCR. The sample lists 240,000 or so clones; roughly four fifths were seen once. The sample consisted of PBMCs. These receptors all come from a woman in her sixties or seventies in good health and CMV-seropositive.

This clone was seen only a few times. This chain's CDR3 is CASRDRVAQPQHF. CDR3 bases: TGTGCTAGCCGGGACAGGGTCGCTCAGCCCCAGCATTTT. This sequence joins TRBV12-5 and TRBJ1-5; 9 bases fit TRBD1. The germline V gene has CDR1 LGHNT and CDR2 FRNRAP. Unmatched junction bases numbered 6, after V lost 9 bases and J lost 6 bases. This CDR3 spans 13 amino acids.

This chain connects TRBV13 to TRBJ2-1, with D possibly TRBD2 on 5 matching bases. Trimming pared 5 bases from V and 4 bases from J, leaving 15 bases between. The CDR3 consists of 15 residues. Per the germline V gene, CDR1 is PRHDT and CDR2 is FYEKMQ (reference sequence). The CDR3 nucleotides read TGTGCCAGCAGCCAGGAGGCGGATCAATACAATGAGCAGTTCTTC. This gives the protein CASSQEADQYNEQFF.

The chain links TRBV28 to TRBJ1-2; TRBD1 aligns across 7 bases. Trimming removed 5 bases from V and 4 bases from J; junction bases left unmatched: 7. Germline CDR1 MDHEN, CDR2 SYDVKM. The CDR3 length is 14 residues. CDR3 coding DNA: TGTGCCAGCAGTAACAGGGGAAGAAGCTATGGCTACACCTTC. Residues: CASSNRGRSYGYTF.

This clone was recorded once. The chain links TRBV4-1 to TRBJ2-5; no clear D. This CDR3 has 15 residues. V shed 4 bases and J shed 1 base, with 13 bases lying between them. Germline CDR1 MGHRA, CDR2 YSYEKL. Here the CDR3 reads CASSRATGPQETQYF. The CDR3 nucleotides are TGCGCCAGCAGCCGAGCTACGGGTCCCCAAGAGACCCAGTACTTC.

The chain couples TRBV6-5 to TRBJ1-1; the match to TRBD1 covers 7 bases. Germline CDR1 reads MNHEY; CDR2 reads SVGAGI. V gave up 2 bases and J gave up 1 base; unmatched junction bases: 4. This CDR3 is built from 15 residues. The CDR3 DNA reads TGTGCCAGCAGTTACACAGACAGGGAGAACACTGAAGCTTTCTTT. Residues: CASSYTDRENTEAFF.

Only a few counts were recorded for this clone. The sample holds other DNA sequences that translate to the same CDR3. The chain is built from TRBV7-3 and TRBJ1-1; no reliable D call. Deletions cut 2 bases from V and 1 base from J, with 17 bases between. This CDR3 contains 17 residues. Germline V gene sequence: CDR1 SGHTA, CDR2 FQGTGA. The DNA of the CDR3 is TGTGCCAGCAGCTTATCATTCCAGCGGTACCCGAACACTGAAGCTTTCTTT. Its protein is CASSLSFQRYPNTEAFF.

This chain joins TRBV29-1 and TRBJ1-5; D is ambiguous. CDR1 is SQVTM and CDR2 is ANQGSEA in the germline V gene. V lost 4 bases and J lost 5, with 12 bases in between. The CDR3 sequence is 13 residues long. CDR3 residues: CSVGDGGHQPQHF. The CDR3, as DNA: TGCAGCGTTGGAGACGGAGGTCATCAGCCCCAGCATTTT.

The chain is built from TRBV6-5 and TRBJ2-7, with TRBD1 matching over 8 bases. The CDR3 loop spans 14 amino acids. Trimming took 10 bases from V and 5 from J; bases not matched to a gene: 13. CDR1 and CDR2 (germline): MNHEY, SVGAGI. CDR3 DNA sequence: TGTGCCACCAGGACCCCAGGGGGCCGGGACGAGCAGTACTTC. Encoded protein: CATRTPGGRDEQYF.

The chain is built from TRBV9 and TRBJ2-3; 7 bases line up with TRBD2. V gave up 3 bases and J gave up 0 bases; unmatched junction bases: 4. The CDR3 extends over 15 amino acids. CDR1 and CDR2 from the germline V gene are SGDLS and YYNGEE. Here the CDR3 DNA reads TGTGCCAGCAGCGGAAGCGGGGTAAGCACAGATACGCAGTATTTT. Translated, it gives CASSGSGVSTDTQYF.

A single count supports this clone. The V call is TRBV7-3, the J call TRBJ2-1, with 7 bases lining up with TRBD2. The CDR3 length is 16 residues. Germline CDR1 SGHTA, CDR2 FQGTGA. J gave up 8 bases and V 5 bases, and 15 bases lay outside the gene matches. The CDR3 is CASSPLGGGALDEQFF. As DNA, the CDR3 is TGTGCCAGCAGCCCCCTGGGGGGGGGAGCTCTCGATGAGCAGTTCTTC.

The rearrangement joins TRBV14 to TRBJ1-1; D remains ambiguous. V lost 4 bases, J lost 5 bases, and 14 bases lay in between. Looked up from germline, CDR1 is SGHDN and CDR2 is FVKESK. The CDR3 is 14 amino acids. The CDR3 DNA sequence: TGTGCCAGCAGCCCCAATGTAGCGAGGACTGAAGCTTTCTTT. Its translation is CASSPNVARTEAFF.

The chain couples TRBV4-1 to TRBJ1-1; the match to TRBD1 covers 10 bases. J was trimmed by 10 bases and V by 4 bases; bases with no gene match: 6. The CDR3 loop spans 13 amino acids. CDR1 and CDR2 from the germline V gene are MGHRA and YSYEKL. In DNA, the CDR3 is TGCGCCAGCAGCCCCCGGGACAGGGGTCCAGCTTTCTTT. This encodes CASSPRDRGPAFF.

The chain links TRBV28 to TRBJ2-7; D is perhaps TRBD1 (7 bases). Germline values: CDR1 MDHEN, CDR2 SYDVKM. Trimming took off 0 bases at V and 2 bases at J, with 17 bases between the two ends. The CDR3 length is 17 residues. CDR3 bases: TGTGCCAGCAGTTTATGGGACGGGGGCAGGGGGACCTACGAGCAGTACTTC. Its protein is CASSLWDGGRGTYEQYF.

The V call is TRBV9, the J call TRBJ2-6; 7 bases align to TRBD2. CDR3 length equals 18 residues. Germline V gene data show CDR1 as SGDLS and CDR2 as YYNGEE. Unmatched junction bases numbered 11, after V lost 5 bases and J lost 0 bases. The DNA for the CDR3 is TGTGCCAGCAGTCTCATAGCGGGTGCCTCCTCTGGGGCCAACGTCCTGACTTTC. Its protein product is CASSLIAGASSGANVLTF. Looking up the rest from reference TRBV9 and TRBJ2-6 gives the full variable domain: DSGVTQTPKHLITATGQRVTLRCSPRSGDLSVYWYQQSLDQGLQFLIQYYNGEERAKGNILERFSAQQFPDLHSELNLSSLELGDSALYFCASSLIAGASSGANVLTFGAGSRLTVL.

V usage is TRBV11-2 and J usage is TRBJ2-7; 7 bases map to TRBD1. CDR3 length: 16 amino acids. V shed 0 bases and J 3 bases; nucleotides not matched to a gene: 8. Germline loops: CDR1 SGHAT, CDR2 FQNNGV. In DNA, the CDR3 is TGTGCCAGCAGCTTAGATCACGTGGGACAGAGCTACGAGCAGTACTTC. Encoded protein: CASSLDHVGQSYEQYF.

The chain is built from TRBV4-2 and TRBJ2-5, with 12 positions matching TRBD2. The CDR3 totals 20 residues. Germline lookup yields CDR1 LGHNA and CDR2 YNFKEQ. Losses at the gene ends were 0 bases for V and 5 bases for J; bases not matched to a gene: 16. Here the CDR3 reads CASSQDHLAGGLIGGETQYF. For the CDR3, the DNA is TGTGCCAGCAGCCAAGATCACCTAGCGGGAGGGCTCATAGGTGGGGAGACCCAGTACTTC.

This clone was counted many times. The CDR3 bases are TGTGCCAGCAGTTACGGACTAGCAAATACCAATGAGCAGTTCTTC. This gives the protein CASSYGLANTNEQFF. The chain joins TRBV6-5 to TRBJ2-1, with 8 positions matching TRBD2. Germline lookup yields CDR1 MNHEY and CDR2 SVGAGI. This CDR3 has 15 residues. The V segment lost 2 bases and the J segment 6 bases; nucleotides outside the gene matches: 6.

This clone was observed a few times. The chain employs TRBV29-1 and TRBJ1-2, with 8 nucleotides matching TRBD1. This CDR3 contains 12 residues. V lost 4 bases, J lost 8 bases, and 6 bases stayed unmatched. In germline, CDR1 is SQVTM, CDR2 ANQGSEA. CDR3 sequence: CSVGIDRGGYTF. DNA for the CDR3: TGCAGCGTTGGGATCGACAGGGGCGGCTACACCTTC. The full variable domain, with the rest looked up from reference TRBV29-1 and TRBJ1-2, is SAVISQKPSRDICQRGTSLTIQCQVDSQVTMMFWYRQQPGQSLTLIATANQGSEATYESGFVIDKFPISRPNLTFSTLTVSNMSPEDSSIYLCSVGIDRGGYTFGSGTRLTVV.

The table lists this clone with a few counts. The V gene is TRBV5-4, the J gene TRBJ2-1; 7 bases are a match to TRBD2. The CDR3 runs 17 residues. CDR1 is SGHNT and CDR2 is YYREEE in the germline V gene (reference sequence). V shed 4 bases, J shed 3 bases, and the junction held 13 bases outside the gene matches. In DNA form, the CDR3 reads TGTGCCAGCAGCCCCCGTCGGGGGAGGGTAGACTACAATGAGCAGTTCTTC. Its protein is CASSPRRGRVDYNEQFF.

Worth noting for this clone: A read error may account for a junction end that differs from germline. The rearrangement joins TRBV7-9 to TRBJ2-7; 9 bases agree with TRBD1. The germline V gene encodes CDR1 SEHNR and CDR2 FQNEAQ (reference sequence). This CDR3 contains 16 residues. DNA for the CDR3: TGTTCCAGCAGCCCCCCCGGACAGGGGAACTCCTACGAGCAGTACTTC. It encodes CSSSPPGQGNSYEQYF.